The T cell receptor beta chain under discussion was sequenced for a study of blood T cell repertoires in COVID-19. Looking at the study overall: Both acute and convalescent COVID-19 samples were obtained from the United States, Italy and Spain. T cells, B-cell-depleted T cells, or PBMCs supplied cDNA or gDNA.

With 3 bases clipped from V and 2 bases from J, the junction kept 3 bases outside the gene matches. The CDR3 is 15 residues long. Germline V gene sequence: CDR1 SGHKS, CDR2 YYEKEE (reference sequence). Authors' analysis steps: Scientists estimated how many nucleated cells there were by amplifying reference gene primers. The method was immunoSEQ multiplex PCR; TCRdb's version includes in-frame clones alone and lacks a portion of them. V, J and clone size are taken as reported in that table, and D and trimming were inferred from the DNA itself. The data hold around 86,000 clones, with roughly 84% observed a single time.

The sequence was collected from a woman at least 80 years old with acute or convalescent COVID-19. V and J are TRBV5-5 and TRBJ2-2; 8 bases match TRBD1. Material: peripheral blood. This CDR3 reads CASSSGQANTGELFF. As DNA, the CDR3 is TGTGCCAGCAGCTCGGGACAGGCTAACACCGGGGAGCTGTTTTTT.